This T cell receptor (beta chain) came from a study of CD8 T cells in Susac syndrome. RNA, at about 0.5 to 1 ug, was reverse transcribed with random hexamers. The amplification used immunoSEQ multiplex PCR on TCR beta CDR3; it spanned 54 Vbeta and 13 Jbeta. TCRdb used MiXCR to reprocess the immunoSEQ multiplex PCR reads, holding one entry per CDR3 protein. In the table there are around 150,000 distinct CDR3 sequences, approximately 95% of which are singletons. V was clipped by 5 bases and J by 6 bases; unmatched bases: 6. The CDR3 sequence is 14 residues long. The germline gives CDR1 MDHEN, CDR2 SYDVKM. A single count supports this clonotype.

The TCR comes from a human donor in good health. The chain has TRBV28 and TRBJ2-2; 7 bases are shared with TRBD2. Sequencing was done on a sample of CD8+ T cells from PBMCs. CDR3 bases: TGTGCCAGCAGTCTTAGACTAGCCCCCGGGGAGCTGTTTTTT. As protein: CASSLRLAPGELFF.